One sample yielded the 19 T cell receptor beta chains listed below, sequenced in a study of blood T cells in healthy people across ages (dated by TCRdb to about 2015). The library was produced with 5' RACE. Instrument on record: Illumina HiSeq 2500. A second PCR of roughly 6 to 11 cycles was run with a J-beta primer mix and a sample-barcoded 5' primer. Clones were called with MiXCR by TCRdb after fastp trimmed the public reads at Q25, and only in-frame beta chains were retained. Each entry merges the rows of one CDR3 protein and shows their most common DNA and genes. The sample records some 890,000 distinct CDR3 sequences, 29% of which are singletons. The biggest ten clones account for roughly 10% of the sample. These data also formed part of another study, on T cells of mothers and their children.

The specimen sequenced was blood. The receptors here all came from a woman between 40 and 55 years old in good health.

The table lists this clonotype with a few counts. The rearrangement uses TRBV7-9 and TRBJ2-3; the D call may be TRBD1 or TRBD2 (6 bases each). This CDR3 is built from 18 residues. V gave up 0 bases and J gave up 5 bases, with 21 bases separating them. The V gene's germline CDR1 is SEHNR and CDR2 FQNEAQ (reference sequence). CDR3: CASSLAALRGRGRDTQYF. The CDR3 bases are TGTGCCAGCAGCTTAGCGGCCCTTCGGGGGCGCGGAAGAGATACGCAGTATTTT. Full variable domain (outside the CDR3, taken from reference TRBV7-9 and TRBJ2-3): DTGVSQNPRHKITKRGQNVTFRCDPISEHNRLYWYRQTLGQGPEFLTYFQNEAQLEKSRLLSDRFSAERPKGSFSTLEIQRTEQGDSAMYLCASSLAALRGRGRDTQYFGPGTRLTVL.

CDR3 coding DNA: TGTGCCAGCAGAGAAAAACTAGGCTACACCTTC. Translation gives CASREKLGYTF. This sequence joins TRBV2 and TRBJ1-2; D uncertain. Germline CDR1 is SNHLY and CDR2 is FYNNEI. This CDR3 is 11 amino acids long. The germline V and J ends were trimmed by 6 bases and 8 bases, with 10 bases remaining between them.

The chain couples TRBV4-1 to TRBJ1-1; D not certain. V lost 3 bases and J lost 6, with 5 bases in between. This CDR3 contains 11 residues. CDR1 is MGHRA and CDR2 is YSYEKL in the germline V gene. CDR3 bases: TGCGCCAGCAGCCACAGATCTGAAGCTTTCTTT. Amino acid sequence: CASSHRSEAFF.

This clonotype was observed at least ten times. V and J are TRBV7-6 and TRBJ2-5; D is uncertain. Trimming pared 4 bases from V and 5 bases from J, leaving 8 bases between. Germline loops: CDR1 SGHVS, CDR2 FNYEAQ. The CDR3 consists of 12 residues. CDR3 DNA: TGTGCCAGCAGCTCCGGGTGGGAGACCCAGTACTTC. Its protein is CASSSGWETQYF. Full variable domain (outside the CDR3, taken from reference TRBV7-6 and TRBJ2-5): GAGVSQSPRYKVTKRGQDVALRCDPISGHVSLYWYRQALGQGPEFLTYFNYEAQQDKSGLPNDRFSAERPEGSISTLTIQRTEQRDSAMYRCASSSGWETQYFGPGTRLLVL.

This clonotype was counted at least ten times. The CDR3 coding sequence is TGTGCCAGCAGCTTCCCCCGTCAACAGGGGTGCAATCAGCCCCAGCATTTT. This translates into CASSFPRQQGCNQPQHF. This chain links TRBV7-2 with TRBJ1-5, with 7 bases that match TRBD1. The CDR3 has 17 residues. V lost 3 bases to trimming and J lost 2 bases; unmatched junction nucleotides: 10. CDR1 SGHTA and CDR2 FQGNSA come from the germline V gene.

There are a few counts of this clonotype. One end of the junction is discordant with germline, which a read error may explain. This chain joins TRBV5-1 and TRBJ1-2, with 9 nucleotides matching TRBD1. This CDR3 comprises 15 residues. Germline CDR1 is SGHRS and CDR2 is YFSETQ. The CDR3, as DNA: TGTGCCAGCAGCTTGTCGGGACAGGGAGACTATGGCTACACCTTC. Protein product: CASSLSGQGDYGYTF. Supplemented by reference TRBV5-1 and TRBJ1-2, the full variable domain reads KAGVTQTPRYLIKTRGQQVTLSCSPISGHRSVSWYQQTPGQGLQFLFEYFSETQRNKGNFPGRFSGRQFSNSRSEMNVSTLELGDSALYLCASSLSGQGDYGYTFGSGTRLTVV.

This clonotype was detected ten times or more. The chain joins TRBV20-1 to TRBJ1-2; TRBD1 might be the D (6 bases). Looked up from germline, CDR1 is DFQATT and CDR2 is SNEGSKA (reference sequence). V was clipped by 6 bases and J by 8 bases, with 22 bases between them. The CDR3 contains 14 residues. The DNA of the CDR3 is TGCAGTGCGACACAGACGGGGGCTCGGATCGGCTACACCTTC. Residues: CSATQTGARIGYTF.

Of note for this clonotype: A read error may be the cause here, since a much bigger clone is one base away. This chain uses TRBV20-1 with TRBJ2-5; TRBD1 matches 8 bases. The J call could be wrong; TRBJ2-7 is a better fit for the DNA end. Germline V gene data show CDR1 as DFQATT and CDR2 as SNEGSKA (reference sequence). CDR3 length: 15 residues. Here the CDR3 reads CSAGDGQGIRGEQYF. In nucleotides, the CDR3 is TGCAGTGCTGGGGATGGACAGGGTATCAGGGGCGAGCAGTACTTC.

The rearrangement joins TRBV7-2 to TRBJ1-6; D is perhaps TRBD1 (6 bases). V was cut by 5 bases and J by 6 bases, with 14 bases left in between. CDR3 length equals 15 residues. Germline V gene sequence: CDR1 SGHTA, CDR2 FQGNSA. The CDR3 region has the DNA TGTGCCAGCAGCCCACAGACAGGCGGTAATTCACCCCTCCACTTT. As protein: CASSPQTGGNSPLHF.

CDR3 nucleotides: TGTGCCAGTAGTATTGCAGGACCCTTCTCCTACGAGCAGTACTTC. Its translation is CASSIAGPFSYEQYF. The gene calls are TRBV19 and TRBJ2-5; D ambiguous. Near its end, the DNA agrees better with TRBJ2-7, so the J call may be wrong. Germline CDR1 is LNHDA and CDR2 is SQIVND (reference sequence). The CDR3 sequence is 15 residues long.

J is TRBJ2-1 and V is TRBV7-3, with 11 bases matching TRBD2. CDR1 is SGHTA and CDR2 is FQGTGA in the germline V gene. The V segment lost 1 base and the J segment 9 bases; nucleotides outside the gene matches: 11. This CDR3 is 17 amino acids long. The CDR3 DNA is TGTGCCAGCAGCTTAAAGGCTAGCGGGGGGCCGCAAGGTGAGCAGTTCTTC. This sequence encodes CASSLKASGGPQGEQFF.

The sample holds many counts of this clonotype. This chain joins TRBV9 and TRBJ2-5; possibly TRBD1 for D (5 bases). V was shortened by 0 bases and J by 3 bases, with 9 bases between the two germline ends. In germline, CDR1 is SGDLS, CDR2 YYNGEE. This CDR3 contains 14 residues. CDR3 in amino acids: CASSVGLGEETQYF. CDR3 nucleotides: TGTGCCAGCAGCGTAGGTTTAGGGGAAGAGACCCAGTACTTC.

This clonotype was picked up a small number of times. A much larger clone is a single base away; this may be a read error. The rearrangement links TRBV7-9 to TRBJ2-7; TRBD1 might be the D (6 bases). Germline CDR1 SEHNR, CDR2 FQNEAQ (reference sequence). The CDR3 runs 13 residues. CDR3 residues: CAGSIGQFLEQYF. The CDR3 nucleotides are TGTGCCGGCAGCATTGGACAGTTTTTAGAGCAGTACTTC. Supplemented by reference TRBV7-9 and TRBJ2-7, the full variable domain reads DTGVSQNPRHKITKRGQNVTFRCDPISEHNRLYWYRQTLGQGPEFLTYFQNEAQLEKSRLLSDRFSAERPKGSFSTLEIQRTEQGDSAMYLCAGSIGQFLEQYFGPGTRLTVT.

V is TRBV6-5 and J is TRBJ1-2; no reliable D call. The V gene lost 0 bases and the J gene lost 6 bases, with 14 bases spanning the gap. Germline V gene data show CDR1 as MNHEY and CDR2 as SVGAGI. The CDR3 extends over 15 amino acids. CDR3 residues: CASSYSMAAWDGYTF. The CDR3 DNA sequence: TGTGCCAGCAGTTACTCAATGGCGGCGTGGGATGGCTACACCTTC.

There are a few counts of this clonotype. The chain joins TRBV6-5 to TRBJ2-1; maybe TRBD2 (6 bases). This CDR3 comprises 15 residues. Germline CDR1 reads MNHEY; CDR2 reads SVGAGI. V dropped 8 bases and J dropped 4 bases, with 18 bases sitting between them. CDR3 nucleotides: TGTGCCAGCCAAGAGTCGGCGGGATTATACAATGAGCAGTTCTTC. This gives the protein CASQESAGLYNEQFF.

This clonotype was recorded at least ten times. The chain links TRBV20-1 to TRBJ2-1; TRBD2 agrees at 10 bases. This CDR3 is built from 16 residues. The germline CDR1 and CDR2 sequences are DFQATT and SNEGSKA (reference sequence). After removal of 0 bases from V and 0 bases from J, the junction contained 2 bases not matched to a gene. The CDR3 is CSARDSSGSSYNEQFF. Here the CDR3 DNA reads TGCAGTGCTAGAGATTCTAGCGGGAGCTCCTACAATGAGCAGTTCTTC.

As for this clonotype: The junction departs from the called germline gene at one end, perhaps through a read error. This rearrangement joins TRBV5-1 to TRBJ2-1; 15 bases fit TRBD2. Per germline, CDR1 SGHRS and CDR2 YFSETQ. The CDR3 is 19 amino acids. DNA for the CDR3: TGCACCAGCAGCTTGGCCGGGACTAGCGGGGGGAGTTCCTACAATGAGCAGTTCTTC. Translating it yields CTSSLAGTSGGSSYNEQFF.

The chain uses TRBV20-1 and TRBJ2-3; 10 nucleotides align to TRBD2. CDR3 length: 15 residues. CDR1 is DFQATT and CDR2 is SNEGSKA in the germline V gene (reference sequence). V lost 2 bases and J lost 1; bases outside the gene matches: 3. CDR3 in amino acids: CSARTSGARTDTQYF. CDR3 in DNA: TGCAGTGCTAGAACTAGCGGGGCGCGCACAGATACGCAGTATTTT.

This clonotype was recorded many times. This chain links TRBV4-2 with TRBJ2-1; possible D gene TRBD2, 5 bases. The germline V gene encodes CDR1 LGHNA and CDR2 YNFKEQ. This CDR3 region has 16 residues. V lost 4 bases and J lost 0, with 13 bases in between. The CDR3 DNA reads as TGTGCCAGCAGCCTTGAGAGGGTTCGCTCCTACAATGAGCAGTTCTTC. It is translated as CASSLERVRSYNEQFF.